The 21 T cell receptor beta chains listed next were all sequenced from one sample in a study of beta chain features in type 1 diabetes. Notes on the study in general: Across all four CD4+ subsets, people with type 1 diabetes showed modestly shorter TCRB CDR3s.

The antigens for these receptors are not known. Investigators reverse transcribed all isolated RNA, so they sequenced expressed TCRB transcripts. Profiling relied on immunoSEQ multiplex PCR, and the TCRdb table lists in-frame clones only, not all of them. The data hold 250,000 to 350,000 clones, with 15% observed a single time. What was sequenced was naive CD4+ T cells from blood. All receptors come from a man younger than 30 with type 1 diabetes.

This rearrangement joins TRBV7-7 to TRBJ2-1; 10 bases map to TRBD1. Looked up from germline, CDR1 is SSHAT and CDR2 is FNYEAQ (reference sequence). This CDR3 spans 16 amino acids. V was pared by 4 bases and J by 4 bases, with 7 bases of the junction left unmatched. The CDR3 DNA reads as TGTGCCAGCAGCTCGACAGGGGGCGAACGGTACAATGAGCAGTTCTTC. Protein sequence: CASSSTGGERYNEQFF.

This chain uses TRBV30 with TRBJ2-7; tentative D call: TRBD2 (5 bases). CDR3 size: 11 residues. The V end was cut by 8 bases, the J end by 1 base, with 9 bases between. Germline V gene data show CDR1 as GTSNPN and CDR2 as SVGIG (reference sequence). CDR3 sequence: CAGGQSYEQYF. The CDR3 DNA sequence: TGTGCCGGCGGGCAGTCCTACGAGCAGTACTTC.

This clone was detected a few times. This chain uses TRBV2 with TRBJ2-3; D is undetermined. Germline CDR1 is SNHLY and CDR2 is FYNNEI. The CDR3 length is 12 residues. Trimming left V 9 bases short and J 3 bases short, with 10 bases between. DNA for the CDR3: TGTGCCAGTGGCGGAGTGACAGATACGCAGTATTTT. It specifies CASGGVTDTQYF.

There are a few counts of this clone. J is TRBJ2-1 and V is TRBV28; 8 nucleotides align to TRBD2. The CDR3 totals 16 residues. Germline V gene sequence: CDR1 MDHEN, CDR2 SYDVKM. The V gene end was trimmed by 5 bases and the J gene end by 4 bases; junction bases not matched to a gene: 10. CDR3 residues: CASSHPGLAGYNEQFF. In nucleotides, the CDR3 is TGTGCCAGCAGTCACCCGGGGCTAGCGGGTTACAATGAGCAGTTCTTC.

This clone showed up just a few times. V usage is TRBV2 and J usage is TRBJ1-3; 8 nucleotides align to TRBD1. V lost 6 bases and J lost 1; bases outside the gene matches: 5. The CDR3 totals 15 residues. Germline V gene sequence: CDR1 SNHLY, CDR2 FYNNEI. CDR3 in DNA: TGTGCCAGCAGCGTTAACAGGGGGTCTGGAAACACCATATATTTT. Its protein product is CASSVNRGSGNTIYF.

This clone was counted a few times. One junction end does not reproduce the germline sequence, and a read error may be involved. The chain uses TRBV5-1 and TRBJ2-1; tentative D call: TRBD1 (6 bases). CDR3 size: 14 residues. Germline V lookup: CDR1 SGHRS, CDR2 YFSETQ. The CDR3 sequence: CASSLDTGKNEQFF. In DNA form, the CDR3 reads TGCGCCAGCAGTTTGGATACAGGGAAGAATGAGCAGTTCTTC. The entire variable domain, with the rest obtained from reference TRBV5-1 and TRBJ2-1, is as follows: KAGVTQTPRYLIKTRGQQVTLSCSPISGHRSVSWYQQTPGQGLQFLFEYFSETQRNKGNFPGRFSGRQFSNSRSEMNVSTLELGDSALYLCASSLDTGKNEQFFGPGTRLTVL.

This chain connects TRBV28 to TRBJ1-4; 7 bases line up with TRBD1. V shed 4 bases and J 1 base; nucleotides not matched to a gene: 3. Germline CDR1 reads MDHEN; CDR2 reads SYDVKM. There are 15 residues in the CDR3. CDR3 in amino acids: CASSSNRGTNEKLFF. In DNA, the CDR3 is TGTGCCAGCAGTTCCAACAGGGGAACTAATGAAAAACTGTTTTTT.

The gene calls are TRBV4-3 and TRBJ2-1; 7 positions agree with TRBD2. From germline, CDR1 is LGHNA and CDR2 YSLEER. This CDR3 has 14 residues. Germline trimming cut 4 bases from V and 2 bases from J; bases unmatched to any gene: 2. The CDR3 protein is CASSPGGPYNEQFF. Written as DNA, the CDR3 is TGCGCCAGCAGCCCGGGGGGTCCCTACAATGAGCAGTTCTTC.

The gene calls are TRBV6-5 and TRBJ2-7, with TRBD2 matching 8 bases. CDR3 length equals 13 residues. With V trimmed by 8 bases and J by 3 bases, 6 bases remained unmatched. Germline V gene sequence: CDR1 MNHEY, CDR2 SVGAGI. The CDR3 nucleotides are TGTGCCAGCCGGCGGGAGGAGATCTACGAGCAGTACTTC. Translated: CASRREEIYEQYF.

This clone was seen more than once but under ten times. The rearrangement links TRBV30 to TRBJ2-2; tentative D call: TRBD1 (6 bases). V shed 4 bases and J shed 5 bases, with 14 bases lying between them. Germline-derived CDR1 and CDR2 are GTSNPN and SVGIG (reference sequence). This CDR3 comprises 14 residues. The CDR3 DNA is TGTGCCTGGAATCAGGACAGTGAGACCGGGGAGCTGTTTTTT. Residues: CAWNQDSETGELFF.

V usage is TRBV28 and J usage is TRBJ2-7; D is uncertain. The CDR3 is made up of 11 amino acids. Germline CDR1 MDHEN, CDR2 SYDVKM. V lost 9 bases and J lost 3, with 9 bases in between. CDR3 DNA sequence: TGTGCCAGTAGCACCTACTACGAGCAGTACTTC. It is translated as CASSTYYEQYF. The full variable domain, with the rest looked up from reference TRBV28 and TRBJ2-7, is DVKVTQSSRYLVKRTGEKVFLECVQDMDHENMFWYRQDPGLGLRLIYFSYDVKMKEKGDIPEGYSVSREKKERFSLILESASTNQTSMYLCASSTYYEQYFGPGTRLTVT.

V is TRBV18 and J is TRBJ2-2; tentative D call: TRBD2 (6 bases). V lost 3 bases and J lost 4, with 12 bases in between. This CDR3 contains 15 residues. In germline, CDR1 is KGHSH, CDR2 LQKENI. CDR3 residues: CASSPSGVSTGELFF. The CDR3 DNA reads TGTGCCAGCTCACCGTCGGGGGTGAGCACCGGGGAGCTGTTTTTT. Filled out from reference TRBV18 and TRBJ2-2, the complete variable domain reads NAGVMQNPRHLVRRRGQEARLRCSPMKGHSHVYWYRQLPEEGLKFMVYLQKENIIDESGMPKERFSAEFPKEGPSILRIQQVVRGDSAAYFCASSPSGVSTGELFFGEGSRLTVL.

This clone was recorded a few times. This chain uses TRBV2 with TRBJ2-1; 9 bases map to TRBD1. Germline V gene sequence: CDR1 SNHLY, CDR2 FYNNEI. J gave up 15 bases and V 7 bases, and 10 bases lay outside the gene matches. The CDR3 spans 12 residues. DNA of the CDR3: TGTGCCAGCACCCGAGTCCGGGACAGGGTGTTCTTC. Its translation: CASTRVRDRVFF.

This clone was counted between two and nine times. The V call is TRBV4-1, the J call TRBJ1-2, with 9 bases aligning to TRBD1. The CDR3 covers 18 residues. From germline, CDR1 is MGHRA and CDR2 YSYEKL. Trimming removed 2 bases from V and 3 bases from J; junction bases left unmatched: 13. CDR3 DNA sequence: TGCGCCAGCAGCCAACAAGGACAGGGGAAGGTTCGGTACTATGGCTACACCTTC. It encodes CASSQQGQGKVRYYGYTF.

This clone has only a few counts. The chain uses TRBV2 and TRBJ2-5, with D unclear. From germline, CDR1 is SNHLY and CDR2 FYNNEI. V was pared by 3 bases and J by 2 bases, with 10 bases between. The CDR3 is 14 residues long. CDR3 bases: TGTGCCAGCAGTGACCTGACACCACAAGAGACCCAGTACTTC. Its protein product is CASSDLTPQETQYF. Full variable domain (rest looked up from reference TRBV2 and TRBJ2-5): EPEVTQTPSHQVTQMGQEVILRCVPISNHLYFYWYRQILGQKVEFLVSFYNNEISEKSEIFDDQFSVERPDGSNFTLKIRSTKLEDSAMYFCASSDLTPQETQYFGPGTRLLVL.

The chain carries TRBV28 and TRBJ2-7; weak D call: TRBD1 (6 bases). The CDR3 is 13 residues long. V lost 3 bases, J lost 3 bases, and 9 bases lay in between. Germline CDR1 MDHEN, CDR2 SYDVKM. CDR3 residues: CASSFRGYYEQYF. CDR3 nucleotide sequence: TGTGCCAGCAGTTTTAGGGGGTACTACGAGCAGTACTTC.

The J gene is TRBJ2-7, the V gene TRBV27; D perhaps matches TRBD2 (5 bases). The CDR3 spans 12 residues. Germline V gene lookup returns CDR1 MNHEY and CDR2 SMNVEV (reference sequence). V was trimmed by 4 bases and J by 12 bases, leaving 16 bases between them. Written as DNA, the CDR3 is TGTGCCAGCAGTTCCCCATCAGGAGGAGGGTACTTC. Residues: CASSSPSGGGYF.

This clone came up a few times. This chain uses TRBV19 with TRBJ2-1, with 11 bases that match TRBD2. This CDR3 region has 13 residues. Germline CDR1 and CDR2: LNHDA and SQIVND (reference sequence). The trim removed 10 bases at V and 6 bases at J, leaving 5 bases unmatched. CDR3 sequence: CATGLAGLNEQFF. Here the CDR3 DNA reads TGTGCCACCGGACTAGCGGGCCTCAATGAGCAGTTCTTC.

V is TRBV7-9 and J is TRBJ2-7; D remains unclear. This CDR3 spans 14 amino acids. Trimming took 3 bases from V and 2 from J, leaving 11 bases between them. CDR1 and CDR2 from the germline V gene are SEHNR and FQNEAQ (reference sequence). CDR3 sequence reads: CASSFAQFAYEQYF. Written as DNA, the CDR3 is TGTGCCAGCAGCTTCGCCCAGTTCGCCTACGAGCAGTACTTC.

This sequence joins TRBV28 and TRBJ2-7, with D perhaps matching TRBD2 (5 bases). Germline V lookup: CDR1 MDHEN, CDR2 SYDVKM. The germline V and J ends were trimmed by 7 bases and 6 bases, with 16 bases remaining between them. The CDR3 is 13 amino acids. CDR3 nucleotides: TGTGCCAGCACAGTTTGGTCTAGCACCGAGCAGTACTTC. Translation: CASTVWSSTEQYF.

The chain has TRBV6-6 and TRBJ2-3; D gene unclear. V shed 7 bases and J shed 2 bases, with 10 bases lying between them. This CDR3 region has 13 residues. The germline gives CDR1 MNHNY, CDR2 SVGAGI (reference sequence). The CDR3 coding sequence is TGTGCCAGCACTCGAGAGATCACAGATACGCAGTATTTT. Encoded protein: CASTREITDTQYF.